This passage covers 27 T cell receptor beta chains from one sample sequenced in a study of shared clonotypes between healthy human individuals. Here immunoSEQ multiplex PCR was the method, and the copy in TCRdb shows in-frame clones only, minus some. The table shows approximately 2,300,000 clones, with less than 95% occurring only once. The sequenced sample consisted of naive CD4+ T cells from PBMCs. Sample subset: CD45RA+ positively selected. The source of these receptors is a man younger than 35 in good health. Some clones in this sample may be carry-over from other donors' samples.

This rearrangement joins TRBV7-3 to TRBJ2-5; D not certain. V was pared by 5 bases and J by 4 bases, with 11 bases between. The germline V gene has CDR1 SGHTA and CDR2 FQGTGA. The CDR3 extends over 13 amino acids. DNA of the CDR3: TGTGCCAGCAGCAACTTATTGAGAGAGACCCAGTACTTC. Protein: CASSNLLRETQYF.

Written as DNA, the CDR3 is TGTGCCAGCAGCCCAGGACGAGGGAGTGGGGCGAACTATGGCTACACCTTC. Encoded protein: CASSPGRGSGANYGYTF. The chain carries TRBV5-4 and TRBJ1-2; possible D gene TRBD1, 5 bases. The germline gives CDR1 SGHNT, CDR2 YYREEE (reference sequence). V lost 4 bases to trimming and J lost 2 bases, with 21 bases between them. The CDR3 sequence is 17 residues long.

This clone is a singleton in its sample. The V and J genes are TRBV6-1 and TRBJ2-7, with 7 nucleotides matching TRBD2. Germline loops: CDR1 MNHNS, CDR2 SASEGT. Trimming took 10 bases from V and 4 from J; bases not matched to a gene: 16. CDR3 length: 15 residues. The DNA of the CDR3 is TGTGCCACAGGGAGTGCGGGGGTGGGGAGTTACGAGCAGTACTTC. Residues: CATGSAGVGSYEQYF.

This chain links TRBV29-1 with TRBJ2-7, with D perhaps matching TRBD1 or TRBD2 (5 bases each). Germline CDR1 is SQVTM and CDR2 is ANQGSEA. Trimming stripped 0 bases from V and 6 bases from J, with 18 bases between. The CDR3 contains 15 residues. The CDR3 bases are TGCAGCGTTGAAGATAGGATGGCAGGGACGGGCGAGCAGTACTTC. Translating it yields CSVEDRMAGTGEQYF.

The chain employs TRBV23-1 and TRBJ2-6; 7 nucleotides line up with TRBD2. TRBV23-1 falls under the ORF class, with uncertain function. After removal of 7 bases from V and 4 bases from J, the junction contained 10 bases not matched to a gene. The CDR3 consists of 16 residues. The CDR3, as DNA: TGCGCCAGCAATGGGGGAGGGCCCTCCGGGGCCAACGTCCTGACTTTC. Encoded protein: CASNGGGPSGANVLTF.

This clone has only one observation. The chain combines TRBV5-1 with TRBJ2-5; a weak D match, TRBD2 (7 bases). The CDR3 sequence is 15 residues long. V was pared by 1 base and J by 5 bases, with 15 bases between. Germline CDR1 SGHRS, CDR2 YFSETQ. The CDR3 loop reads CASSLTGRGMETQYF. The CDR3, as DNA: TGCGCCAGCAGCTTGACAGGGAGGGGAATGGAGACCCAGTACTTC.

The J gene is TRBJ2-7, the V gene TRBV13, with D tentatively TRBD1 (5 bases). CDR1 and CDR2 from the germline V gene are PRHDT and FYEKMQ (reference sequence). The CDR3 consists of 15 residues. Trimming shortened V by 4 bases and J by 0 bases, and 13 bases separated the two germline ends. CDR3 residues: CASSSVGRLSYEQYF. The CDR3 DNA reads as TGTGCCAGCAGCTCAGTGGGGCGGCTCTCCTACGAGCAGTACTTC.

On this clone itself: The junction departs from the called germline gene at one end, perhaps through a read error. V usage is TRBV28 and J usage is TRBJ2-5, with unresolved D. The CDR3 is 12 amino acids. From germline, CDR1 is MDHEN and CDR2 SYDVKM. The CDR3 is CVSSSVQETQYF. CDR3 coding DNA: TGTGTCAGCAGTTCCGTCCAAGAGACCCAGTACTTC.

DNA of the CDR3: TGCAGCGTTGGACAGGATGGAAACACCATATATTTT. It codes for CSVGQDGNTIYF. The V call is TRBV29-1, the J call TRBJ1-3, with D perhaps TRBD1 (6 bases). V was clipped by 4 bases and J by 3 bases, with 7 bases between them. Looked up from germline, CDR1 is SQVTM and CDR2 is ANQGSEA. The CDR3 is 12 residues long. Variable domain in full (rest from reference TRBV29-1 and TRBJ1-3): SAVISQKPSRDICQRGTSLTIQCQVDSQVTMMFWYRQQPGQSLTLIATANQGSEATYESGFVIDKFPISRPNLTFSTLTVSNMSPEDSSIYLCSVGQDGNTIYFGEGSWLTVV.

Here the CDR3 reads CASSLAAGVIFQPQHF. Written as DNA, the CDR3 is TGTGCCAGCAGCTTAGCCGCGGGGGTAATATTTCAGCCCCAGCATTTT. The chain couples TRBV7-9 to TRBJ1-5, with D possibly being TRBD1 (5 bases). Germline V lookup: CDR1 SEHNR, CDR2 FQNEAQ (reference sequence). This CDR3 comprises 16 residues. Trimming shortened V by 0 bases and J by 6 bases, and 15 bases separated the two germline ends.

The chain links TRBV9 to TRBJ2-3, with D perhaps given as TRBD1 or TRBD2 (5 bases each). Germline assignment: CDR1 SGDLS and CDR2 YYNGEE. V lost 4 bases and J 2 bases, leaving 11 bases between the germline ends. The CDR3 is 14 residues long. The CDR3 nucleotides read TGTGCCAGCAGCATTCGGGACCACACAGATACGCAGTATTTT. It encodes CASSIRDHTDTQYF.

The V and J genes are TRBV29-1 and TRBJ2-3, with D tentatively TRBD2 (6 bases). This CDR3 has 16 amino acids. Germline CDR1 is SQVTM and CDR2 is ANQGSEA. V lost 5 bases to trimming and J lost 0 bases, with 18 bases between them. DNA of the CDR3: TGCAGCGTTCTGGGGGGTTCCCGGATCAGCACAGATACGCAGTATTTT. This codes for CSVLGGSRISTDTQYF.

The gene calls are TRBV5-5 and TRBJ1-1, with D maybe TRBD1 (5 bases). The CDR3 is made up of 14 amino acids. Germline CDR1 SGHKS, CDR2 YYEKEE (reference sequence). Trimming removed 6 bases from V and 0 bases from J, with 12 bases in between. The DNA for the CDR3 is TGTGCCAGCAAAGGGGTCCAATTGAACACTGAAGCTTTCTTT. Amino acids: CASKGVQLNTEAFF.

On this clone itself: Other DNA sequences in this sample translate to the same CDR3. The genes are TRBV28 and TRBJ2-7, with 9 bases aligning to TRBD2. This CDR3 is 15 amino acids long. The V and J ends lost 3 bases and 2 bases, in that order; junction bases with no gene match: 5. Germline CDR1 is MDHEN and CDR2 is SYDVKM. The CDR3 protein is CASSLGLAGTYEQYF. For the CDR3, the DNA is TGTGCCAGCAGTTTGGGGCTAGCGGGGACCTACGAGCAGTACTTC. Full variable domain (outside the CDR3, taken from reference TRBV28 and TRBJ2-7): DVKVTQSSRYLVKRTGEKVFLECVQDMDHENMFWYRQDPGLGLRLIYFSYDVKMKEKGDIPEGYSVSREKKERFSLILESASTNQTSMYLCASSLGLAGTYEQYFGPGTRLTVT.

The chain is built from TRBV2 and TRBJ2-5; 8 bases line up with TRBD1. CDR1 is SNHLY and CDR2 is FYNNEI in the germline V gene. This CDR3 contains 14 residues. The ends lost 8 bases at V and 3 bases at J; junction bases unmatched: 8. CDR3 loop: CASFWTGTKETQYF. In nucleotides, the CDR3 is TGTGCCAGCTTCTGGACAGGGACCAAAGAGACCCAGTACTTC.

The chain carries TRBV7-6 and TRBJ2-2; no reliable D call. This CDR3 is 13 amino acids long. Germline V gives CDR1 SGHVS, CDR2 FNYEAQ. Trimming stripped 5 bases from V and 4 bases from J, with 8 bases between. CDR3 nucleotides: TGTGCCAGCAGCGCGATATCCACCGGGGAGCTGTTTTTT. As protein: CASSAISTGELFF.

The CDR3 bases are TGTGCCAGCTCACCACCGAGGACAGCAGAAAAACTGTTTTTT. This translates into CASSPPRTAEKLFF. This chain uses TRBV18 with TRBJ1-4, with D perhaps matching TRBD1 (6 bases). This CDR3 has 14 amino acids. Looked up from germline, CDR1 is KGHSH and CDR2 is LQKENI. Trimming took 0 bases from V and 8 from J, leaving 10 bases between them.

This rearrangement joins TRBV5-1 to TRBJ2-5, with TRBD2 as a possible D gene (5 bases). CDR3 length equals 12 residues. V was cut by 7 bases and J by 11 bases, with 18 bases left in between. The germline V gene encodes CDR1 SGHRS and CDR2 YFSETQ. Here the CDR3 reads CASRDSFGEQYF. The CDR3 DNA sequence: TGCGCCAGCCGTGACTCCTTCGGGGAGCAGTACTTC.

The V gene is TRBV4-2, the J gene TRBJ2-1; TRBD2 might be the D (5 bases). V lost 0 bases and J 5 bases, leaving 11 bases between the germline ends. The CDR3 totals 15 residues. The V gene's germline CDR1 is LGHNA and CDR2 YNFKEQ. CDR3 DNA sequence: TGTGCCAGCAGCCAAGATTTAGGAGGTCACAATGAGCAGTTCTTC. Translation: CASSQDLGGHNEQFF.

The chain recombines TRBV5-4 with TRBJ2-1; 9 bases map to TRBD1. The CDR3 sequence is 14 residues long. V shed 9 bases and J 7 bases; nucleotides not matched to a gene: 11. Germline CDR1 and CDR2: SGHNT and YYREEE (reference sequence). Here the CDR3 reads CAIPGQGIRNEQFF. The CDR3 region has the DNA TGTGCCATCCCGGGACAGGGTATCAGGAATGAGCAGTTCTTC.

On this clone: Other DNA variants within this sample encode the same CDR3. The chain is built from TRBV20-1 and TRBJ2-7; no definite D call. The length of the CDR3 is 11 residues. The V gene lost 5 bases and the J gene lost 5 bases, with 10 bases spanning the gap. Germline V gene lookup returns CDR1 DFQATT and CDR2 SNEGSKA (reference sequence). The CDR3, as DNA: TGCAGTGCTTCCAGAGGAAACGAGCAGTACTTC. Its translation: CSASRGNEQYF.

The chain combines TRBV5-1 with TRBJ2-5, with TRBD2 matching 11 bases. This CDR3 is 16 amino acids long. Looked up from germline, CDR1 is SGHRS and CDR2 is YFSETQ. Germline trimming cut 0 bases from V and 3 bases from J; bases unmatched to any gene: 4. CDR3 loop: CASSLAGGLAEETQYF. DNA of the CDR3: TGCGCCAGCAGCTTGGCAGGGGGACTAGCGGAAGAGACCCAGTACTTC.

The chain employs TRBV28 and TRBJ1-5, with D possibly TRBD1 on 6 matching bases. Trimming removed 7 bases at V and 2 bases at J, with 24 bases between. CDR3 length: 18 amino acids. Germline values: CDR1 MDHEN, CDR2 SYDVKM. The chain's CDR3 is CASTTSHRGYRGNQPQHF. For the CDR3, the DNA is TGTGCCAGCACCACCTCACATCGAGGGTACAGGGGCAATCAGCCCCAGCATTTT.

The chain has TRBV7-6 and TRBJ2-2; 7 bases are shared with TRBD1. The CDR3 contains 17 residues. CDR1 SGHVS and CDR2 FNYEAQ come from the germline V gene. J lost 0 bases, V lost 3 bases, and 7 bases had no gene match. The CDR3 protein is CASSFRQGWANTGELFF. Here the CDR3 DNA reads TGTGCCAGCAGCTTCCGACAGGGTTGGGCGAACACCGGGGAGCTGTTTTTT. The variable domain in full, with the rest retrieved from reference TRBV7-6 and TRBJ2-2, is GAGVSQSPRYKVTKRGQDVALRCDPISGHVSLYWYRQALGQGPEFLTYFNYEAQQDKSGLPNDRFSAERPEGSISTLTIQRTEQRDSAMYRCASSFRQGWANTGELFFGEGSRLTVL.

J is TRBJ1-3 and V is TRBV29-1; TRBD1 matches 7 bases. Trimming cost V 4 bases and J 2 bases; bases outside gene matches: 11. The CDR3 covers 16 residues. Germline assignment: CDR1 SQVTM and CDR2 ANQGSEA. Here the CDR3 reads CSVGHHQGGPGNTIYF. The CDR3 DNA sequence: TGCAGCGTTGGACACCACCAGGGGGGGCCTGGAAACACCATATATTTT.

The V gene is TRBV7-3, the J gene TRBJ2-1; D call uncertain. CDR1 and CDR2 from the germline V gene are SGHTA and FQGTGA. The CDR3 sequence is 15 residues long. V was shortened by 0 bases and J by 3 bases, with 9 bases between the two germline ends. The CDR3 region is CASSLTLGSYNEQFF. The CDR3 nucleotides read TGTGCCAGCAGCTTAACGCTGGGCAGCTACAATGAGCAGTTCTTC.

Here the CDR3 reads CASSQAGNYEQYF. As DNA, the CDR3 is TGTGCCAGCAGCCAGGCAGGTAACTACGAGCAGTACTTC. This sequence joins TRBV7-9 and TRBJ2-7; D not certain. The CDR3 has 13 residues. V was cut by 5 bases and J by 3 bases, with 11 bases left in between. CDR1 is SEHNR and CDR2 is FQNEAQ in the germline V gene (reference sequence).